This TCR beta chain was recovered during a study of early T cells in non-severe SARS-CoV-2 infection. About the study: Bulk RNA from unsorted whole blood was sequenced; chains were unpaired. Study observations and caveats: Lookups in VDJdb leaned toward anti-spike CD8 responses and missed private and CD4 specificities.

This clonotype was counted ten times or more. Its target is not known. Looked up from germline, CDR1 is GTSNPN and CDR2 is SVGIG (reference sequence). Trimming took 5 bases from V and 2 from J; bases not matched to a gene: 6. CDR3 size: 14 residues. The library protocol tagged individual cDNA molecules with unique molecular identifiers. Via MiXCR, TCRdb re-called the 5' RACE reads, giving one row per CDR3 protein. Here the sample spans around 50,000 distinct CDR3 sequences, about 5.6% being singletons. The sample consisted of whole blood. This TCR came from an adult who was a healthcare worker with PCR-confirmed SARS-CoV-2 infection or an uninfected control (not recorded which). This rearrangement joins TRBV30 to TRBJ1-2, with 9 positions matching TRBD1. The CDR3 DNA is TGTGCCTGGCGGGGACAGGGCATCAACTATGGCTACACCTTC. Translating it yields CAWRGQGINYGYTF. Variable domain in full (rest from reference TRBV30 and TRBJ1-2): SQTIHQWPATLVQPVGSPLSLECTVEGTSNPNLYWYRQAAGRGLQLLFYSVGIGQISSEVPQNLSASRPQDRQFILSSKKLLLSDSGFYLCAWRGQGINYGYTFGSGTRLTVV.